The rows below give T cell receptor beta chains drawn from one sample of a study of blood T cell repertoires in COVID-19. The table came from immunoSEQ multiplex PCR; TCRdb's copy has only in-frame clones and leaves some out. Of a few hundred thousand clones in the sample, roughly four fifths are singletons; the top ten hold more than 1.5%. What was sequenced was peripheral blood. The source is a man in his thirties or forties who had recovered from COVID-19. The CDR3 runs from the conserved cysteine through the conserved F or W. Each record gives: clone size, D gene, V gene, J gene, CDR3 protein. D genes are given only for firm matches. Clone size is shown for a subset of rows, as once, few, many or a class of expanded clone.

size: NA
D: TRBD1
V: TRBV4-1
J: TRBJ1-1
CDR3: CASSQGLTGVNTEAFF

size: NA
D: TRBD2
V: TRBV27
J: TRBJ2-1
CDR3: CASKRAGASKAYNEQFF

size: once
D: NA
V: TRBV3-1/TRBV3-2
J: TRBJ2-7
CDR3: CASSQGDPYEQYF

size: once
D: NA
V: TRBV14
J: TRBJ2-4
CDR3: CASSQGFAGIAKNIQYF

size: NA
D: NA
V: TRBV3-1/TRBV3-2
J: TRBJ2-5
CDR3: CASSPRHDATQYF

size: NA
D: TRBD1
V: TRBV9
J: TRBJ1-4
CDR3: CASSVEGRGDPNEKLFF

size: NA
D: NA
V: TRBV15
J: TRBJ1-1
CDR3: CATGVILGSAGLNTEAFF

size: once
D: TRBD2
V: TRBV5-1
J: TRBJ2-1
CDR3: CASSPTISGGYNEQFF

size: NA
D: NA
V: TRBV11-2
J: TRBJ1-1
CDR3: CASSFIGGARAEAFF

size: once
D: TRBD1
V: TRBV5-6
J: TRBJ2-7
CDR3: CASSRTGTYEQYF

size: NA
D: NA
V: TRBV5-8
J: TRBJ2-1
CDR3: CASSLSVGQDEQFF

size: NA
D: NA
V: TRBV28
J: TRBJ1-6
CDR3: CASSSLGTPSSYNSPLHF

size: few
D: NA
V: TRBV10-1
J: TRBJ1-6
CDR3: CASSATYSPLHF

size: NA
D: TRBD2
V: TRBV19
J: TRBJ2-2
CDR3: CASKEGGLNTGELFF